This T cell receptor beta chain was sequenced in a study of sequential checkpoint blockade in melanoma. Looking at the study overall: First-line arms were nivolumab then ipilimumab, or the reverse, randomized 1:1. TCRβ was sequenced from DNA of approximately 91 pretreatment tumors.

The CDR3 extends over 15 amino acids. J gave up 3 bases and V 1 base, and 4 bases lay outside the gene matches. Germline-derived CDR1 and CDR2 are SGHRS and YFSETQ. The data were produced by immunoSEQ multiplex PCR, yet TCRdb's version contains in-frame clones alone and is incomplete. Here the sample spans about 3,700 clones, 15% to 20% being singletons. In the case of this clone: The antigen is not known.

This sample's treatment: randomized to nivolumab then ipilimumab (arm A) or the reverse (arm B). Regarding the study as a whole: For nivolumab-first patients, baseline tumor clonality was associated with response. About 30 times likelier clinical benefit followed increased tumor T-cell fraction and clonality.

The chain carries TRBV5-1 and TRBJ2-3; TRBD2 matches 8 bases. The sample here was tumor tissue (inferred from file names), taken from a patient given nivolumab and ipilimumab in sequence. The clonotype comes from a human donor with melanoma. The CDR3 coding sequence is TGCGCCAGCAGCTTGTTCGGGGGGGCGACAGATACGCAGTATTTT. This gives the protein CASSLFGGATDTQYF.